The TCR beta chain under discussion was sequenced for a study of OX40 agonist ivuxolimab in advanced cancers. The table came from immunoSEQ multiplex PCR; TCRdb's copy has only in-frame clones and leaves some out. The data hold 62,000 or so clones, with around nine tenths observed a single time. Germline CDR1 and CDR2: MNHEY and SVGAGI. The CDR3 is 13 amino acids. Between the trimmed V and J ends, which lost 2 bases and 6 bases, there was a span of 8 bases. The origin of this receptor is an adult with an advanced solid tumor such as melanoma, head and neck, liver or kidney cancer. The source material was CD4+ or CD8+ T cells sorted from blood, sampled in a trial of the OX40 agonist ivuxolimab. This sequence joins TRBV6-5 and TRBJ1-5; perhaps TRBD1 as D (5 bases). The CDR3 sequence: CASSYRGSQPQHF. The CDR3 coding sequence is TGTGCCAGCAGTTACCGGGGGAGTCAGCCCCAGCATTTT.